A single sample gave rise to the 28 T cell receptor beta chains below, sequenced in a study of blood T cell repertoires in COVID-19. Assay: immunoSEQ multiplex PCR; the TCRdb copy retains only in-frame clones and omits some. Found here are 70,000 to 90,000 clones, approximately 88% of them singletons; the top ten hold roughly 45%. Sequenced sample: peripheral blood. These receptors were collected from a human donor in a cohort sampled during active COVID-19.

The V and J genes are TRBV19 and TRBJ1-1; D gene ambiguous. With 3 bases removed from V and 1 base from J, the gap between germline ends came to 6 bases. The V gene's germline CDR1 is LNHDA and CDR2 SQIVND (reference sequence). The length of the CDR3 is 13 residues. DNA for the CDR3: TGTGCCAGTAGTATTAGTTGGAACACTGAAGCTTTCTTT. Residues: CASSISWNTEAFF.

There are many counts of this clone. The chain combines TRBV18 with TRBJ2-2, with D possibly matching TRBD1 (5 bases). The V end was cut by 5 bases, the J end by 5 bases, with 21 bases between. The CDR3 length is 17 residues. Germline CDR1 reads KGHSH; CDR2 reads LQKENI. CDR3 sequence (DNA): TGTGCCAGCTCAATCTCTGGATTCAGGGTCGGGACCGGGGAGCTGTTTTTT. It specifies CASSISGFRVGTGELFF.

The rearrangement links TRBV2 to TRBJ2-7, with D maybe TRBD2 (6 bases). The V gene's germline CDR1 is SNHLY and CDR2 FYNNEI. Trimming left V 0 bases short and J 0 bases short, with 15 bases between. This CDR3 comprises 17 residues. CDR3 region: CASSEALGGLSSYEQYF. CDR3 coding DNA: TGTGCCAGCAGTGAAGCGCTGGGGGGACTTTCCTCCTACGAGCAGTACTTC.

The V gene is TRBV9, the J gene TRBJ1-5; tentative D call: TRBD1 (5 bases). V was trimmed by 4 bases and J by 4 bases, leaving 9 bases between them. CDR1 SGDLS and CDR2 YYNGEE come from the germline V gene. The CDR3 covers 13 residues. CDR3 in amino acids: CASSQDINQPQHF. CDR3 nucleotide sequence: TGTGCCAGCAGCCAGGACATAAATCAGCCCCAGCATTTT.

This chain joins TRBV24-1 and TRBJ2-2, with 14 bases lining up with TRBD2. The germline CDR1 and CDR2 sequences are KGHDR and SFDVKD. The CDR3 runs 17 residues. The trim removed 5 bases at V and 0 bases at J, leaving 1 base unmatched. Here the CDR3 reads CATSGTSGGTNTGELFF. The CDR3 DNA follows: TGTGCCACCAGTGGGACTAGCGGGGGGACGAACACCGGGGAGCTGTTTTTT.

This clone was counted a few times. The rearrangement uses TRBV12-3 or TRBV12-4 and TRBJ2-1, with D unclear. The V gene lost 2 bases and the J gene lost 7 bases, with 6 bases spanning the gap. The CDR3 has 12 residues. Written as DNA, the CDR3 is TGTGCCAGCAGTTTACACCGGAATGAGCAGTTCTTC. It specifies CASSLHRNEQFF.

This sequence joins TRBV14 and TRBJ2-5, with D unclear. Germline assignment: CDR1 SGHDN and CDR2 FVKESK. The V end lost 1 base, the J end lost 4 bases, and 7 bases lay between the germline ends. This CDR3 spans 13 amino acids. CDR3 coding DNA: TGTGCCAGCAGCCAAGGACATGGAGAGACCCAGTACTTC. This encodes CASSQGHGETQYF.

This chain connects TRBV3-1 (or the pseudogene TRBV3-2) to TRBJ2-2, with 7 bases fitting TRBD2. This CDR3 comprises 13 residues. The J segment lost 7 bases and the V segment lost 2 bases, leaving 1 base of the junction unmatched. The germline V gene has CDR1 LGHDT and CDR2 YNNKEL (reference sequence). In DNA, the CDR3 is TGTGCCAGCAGCCAAACGGGGGGCGGGGAGCTGTTTTTT. Its protein is CASSQTGGGELFF.

The rearrangement uses TRBV4-1 and TRBJ2-1, with 7 bases fitting TRBD2. The CDR3 length is 17 residues. J gave up 4 bases and V 2 bases, and 11 bases lay outside the gene matches. Germline assignment: CDR1 MGHRA and CDR2 YSYEKL. The CDR3 region is CASSQFTLAELYNEQFF. DNA of the CDR3: TGCGCCAGCAGCCAATTCACCCTAGCGGAGCTGTACAATGAGCAGTTCTTC.

This chain uses TRBV7-8 with TRBJ2-5; D gene unclear. Trimming removed 1 base from V and 4 bases from J, with 7 bases in between. Germline CDR1 SGHVS, CDR2 FQNEAQ. The CDR3 is 13 residues long. CDR3 sequence (DNA): TGTGCCAGCAGCTTAGAAAGCCGAGAGACCCAGTACTTC. As protein: CASSLESRETQYF.

The gene calls are TRBV19 and TRBJ2-1; D gene uncertain. Trimming took off 7 bases at V and 2 bases at J, with 9 bases between the two ends. CDR3 length equals 13 residues. Germline V gives CDR1 LNHDA, CDR2 SQIVND (reference sequence). Written as DNA, the CDR3 is TGTGCCAGTAAAGAGTCCCCCTACAATGAGCAGTTCTTC. Its translation is CASKESPYNEQFF.

This chain connects TRBV7-2 to TRBJ1-4, with TRBD1 as a possible D gene (5 bases). The V gene lost 1 base and the J gene lost 8 bases, with 11 bases spanning the gap. The CDR3 is made up of 14 amino acids. Germline V gene lookup returns CDR1 SGHTA and CDR2 FQGNSA. CDR3 residues: CASSLVRDREKLFF. In DNA, the CDR3 is TGTGCCAGCAGCTTAGTCAGGGATCGGGAAAAACTGTTTTTT.

This chain connects TRBV7-2 to TRBJ2-3; tentative D call: TRBD1 (5 bases). The CDR3 is 16 amino acids. Trimming took 5 bases from V and 0 from J, leaving 15 bases between them. The germline V gene encodes CDR1 SGHTA and CDR2 FQGNSA. Here the CDR3 DNA reads TGTGCCAGCAGCACAGACAGAGCTATTAGCACAGATACGCAGTATTTT. Encoded protein: CASSTDRAISTDTQYF. Full variable domain (outside the CDR3, taken from reference TRBV7-2 and TRBJ2-3): GAGVSQSPSNKVTEKGKDVELRCDPISGHTALYWYRQSLGQGLEFLIYFQGNSAPDKSGLPSDRFSAERTGGSVSTLTIQRTQQEDSAVYLCASSTDRAISTDTQYFGPGTRLTVL.

This sequence joins TRBV6-5 and TRBJ2-6, with 8 bases identical to TRBD1. Germline V gene sequence: CDR1 MNHEY, CDR2 SVGAGI. After removal of 6 bases from V and 2 bases from J, the junction contained 3 bases not matched to a gene. This CDR3 has 15 amino acids. As DNA, the CDR3 is TGTGCCAGCAGGGGACAGGTTGCTGGGGCCAACGTCCTGACTTTC. It encodes CASRGQVAGANVLTF.

The genes are TRBV5-1 and TRBJ1-1, with D unresolved. In germline, CDR1 is SGHRS, CDR2 YFSETQ. This CDR3 spans 12 amino acids. Trimming left V 0 bases short and J 10 bases short, with 10 bases between. The CDR3 sequence is CASSLGQKVAFF. DNA of the CDR3: TGCGCCAGCAGCTTGGGACAAAAGGTAGCTTTCTTT.

This clone was seen once. The gene calls are TRBV19 and TRBJ1-2; unclear D gene. This CDR3 contains 15 residues. The V gene lost 5 bases and the J gene lost 5 bases, with 18 bases spanning the gap. Germline V gene lookup returns CDR1 LNHDA and CDR2 SQIVND (reference sequence). The CDR3 nucleotides read TGTGCCAGTAGTTCCCCCGCCGGCGGGCGTTATGGCTACACCTTC. Its translation: CASSSPAGGRYGYTF.

This rearrangement joins TRBV5-1 to TRBJ2-2; 7 bases are shared with TRBD2. The CDR3 is 16 residues long. The J segment lost 2 bases and the V segment lost 0 bases, leaving 4 bases of the junction unmatched. Germline values: CDR1 SGHRS, CDR2 YFSETQ. This CDR3 reads CASSLGLAANTGELFF. The CDR3 nucleotides read TGCGCCAGCAGCTTGGGCCTAGCGGCAAACACCGGGGAGCTGTTTTTT.

This clone has more than one count but fewer than ten. This chain joins TRBV5-6 and TRBJ2-3, with D unresolved. This CDR3 spans 14 amino acids. Germline V gives CDR1 SGHDT, CDR2 YYEEEE. The V gene lost 2 bases and the J gene lost 6 bases, with 13 bases spanning the gap. Written as DNA, the CDR3 is TGTGCCAGCAGCTTATCGTGGCGGCGGGATACGCAGTATTTT. Its protein product is CASSLSWRRDTQYF.

J is TRBJ2-6 and V is TRBV6-2 or TRBV6-3; 12 bases are shared with TRBD2. This CDR3 comprises 18 residues. From germline, CDR1 is MNHEY and CDR2 SVGEGT. With 5 bases clipped from V and 1 base from J, the junction kept 6 bases outside the gene matches. DNA for the CDR3: TGTGCCAGCAGTGGACTAGCGGGGTTTCTATCTGGGGCCAACGTCCTGACTTTC. Amino acid sequence: CASSGLAGFLSGANVLTF.

This chain uses TRBV28 with TRBJ2-2; D might be TRBD1 (5 bases). The ends were cut back, 5 bases at V and 0 bases at J, with 10 bases in the middle. This CDR3 is built from 15 residues. Per the germline V gene, CDR1 is MDHEN and CDR2 is SYDVKM. CDR3 coding DNA: TGTGCCAGCAGTCCTCCCAGGGCGAACACCGGGGAGCTGTTTTTT. It encodes CASSPPRANTGELFF.

This chain joins TRBV28 and TRBJ2-1; D unresolved. CDR3 size: 13 residues. The germline V and J ends were trimmed by 2 bases and 9 bases, with 11 bases remaining between them. The germline V gene encodes CDR1 MDHEN and CDR2 SYDVKM. Here the CDR3 DNA reads TGTGCCAGCAGTTTACTGTCTCCAGGTGAGCAGTTCTTC. The encoded protein is CASSLLSPGEQFF.

The chain joins TRBV21-1 to TRBJ1-2; TRBD1, the D gene given by the table, was not confirmed from the DNA. TRBV21-1 is a pseudogene. CDR3 length: 16 residues. CDR3 loop: CASSAQQGIGNYGYTF. CDR3 bases: TGTGCCAGCAGCGCACAACAGGGGATAGGGAACTATGGCTACACCTTC.

The chain links TRBV11-3 to TRBJ2-1; 9 bases match TRBD2. The J segment lost 4 bases and the V segment lost 5 bases, leaving 6 bases of the junction unmatched. The CDR3 loop spans 15 amino acids. The germline CDR1 and CDR2 sequences are SGHNT and YENEEA. The CDR3 DNA is TGTGCCAGCAGCGTCCTAGCGGGAACGTACAATGAGCAGTTCTTC. Translation: CASSVLAGTYNEQFF. The full variable domain, in which reference TRBV11-3 and TRBJ2-1 provide the parts outside the CDR3, is EAGVVQSPRYKIIEKKQPVAFWCNPISGHNTLYWYLQNLGQGPELLIRYENEEAVDDSQLPKDRFSAERLKGVDSTLKIQPAELGDSAVYLCASSVLAGTYNEQFFGPGTRLTVL.

V is TRBV5-1 and J is TRBJ2-3, with TRBD2 identical over 9 bases. CDR3 length: 15 amino acids. The germline V gene has CDR1 SGHRS and CDR2 YFSETQ. The trim removed 4 bases at V and 2 bases at J, leaving 5 bases unmatched. CDR3 coding DNA: TGCGCCAGCAGCCCGAGCGGGGGGTCCACAGATACGCAGTATTTT. It specifies CASSPSGGSTDTQYF.

The J gene is TRBJ2-1, the V gene TRBV4-2, with 10 nucleotides matching TRBD2. The J segment lost 7 bases and the V segment lost 3 bases, leaving 3 bases of the junction unmatched. There are 14 residues in the CDR3. Per germline, CDR1 LGHNA and CDR2 YNFKEQ. CDR3 in DNA: TGTGCCAGCAGCCAGAGGACTAGCGGTAATGAGCAGTTCTTC. Protein product: CASSQRTSGNEQFF.

The chain is built from TRBV5-1 and TRBJ2-3; perhaps TRBD2 as D (5 bases). This CDR3 contains 15 residues. Trimming stripped 5 bases from V and 0 bases from J, with 13 bases between. CDR1 and CDR2 from the germline V gene are SGHRS and YFSETQ. DNA for the CDR3: TGCGCCAGCAGGTTAACGGGATCTAGCACAGATACGCAGTATTTT. This codes for CASRLTGSSTDTQYF.

This chain connects TRBV2 to TRBJ1-1, with unresolved D. The CDR3 has 14 amino acids. Looked up from germline, CDR1 is SNHLY and CDR2 is FYNNEI. The V end lost 3 bases, the J end lost 0 bases, and 8 bases lay between the germline ends. In DNA, the CDR3 is TGTGCCAGCAGTGATGAGTGGTTGAACACTGAAGCTTTCTTT. Translation: CASSDEWLNTEAFF.

V and J are TRBV2 and TRBJ2-7, with 9 bases lining up with TRBD2. The CDR3 is 13 amino acids. Unmatched junction bases numbered 4, after V lost 5 bases and J lost 5 bases. CDR1 is SNHLY and CDR2 is FYNNEI in the germline V gene. The CDR3 nucleotides are TGTGCCAGCAGTCGGACTAGCGAGGACGAGCAGTACTTC. This sequence encodes CASSRTSEDEQYF.